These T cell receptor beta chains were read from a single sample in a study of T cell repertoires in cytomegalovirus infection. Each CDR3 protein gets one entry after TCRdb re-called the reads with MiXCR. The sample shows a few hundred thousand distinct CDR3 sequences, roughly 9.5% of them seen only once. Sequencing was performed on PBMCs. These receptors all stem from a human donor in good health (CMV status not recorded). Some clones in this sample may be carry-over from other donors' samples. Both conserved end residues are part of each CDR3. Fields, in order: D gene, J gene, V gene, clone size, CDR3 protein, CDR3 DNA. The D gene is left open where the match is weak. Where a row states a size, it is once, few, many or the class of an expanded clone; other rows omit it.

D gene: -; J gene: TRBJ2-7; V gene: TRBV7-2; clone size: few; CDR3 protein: CASEISYEQYF; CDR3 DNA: TGTGCCAGCGAAATCTCCTACGAGCAGTACTTC
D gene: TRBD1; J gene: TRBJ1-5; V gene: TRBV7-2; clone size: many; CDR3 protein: CASSLDRINQPQHF; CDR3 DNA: TGTGCCAGCAGTTTGGACAGGATCAATCAGCCCCAGCATTTT
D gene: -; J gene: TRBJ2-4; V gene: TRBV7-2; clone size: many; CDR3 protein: CASSRDFLAKNIQYF; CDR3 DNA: TGTGCCAGCAGCCGGGACTTCCTAGCCAAAAACATTCAGTACTTC
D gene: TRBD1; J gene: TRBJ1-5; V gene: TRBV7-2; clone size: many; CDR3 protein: CASSLGRGLYQPQHF; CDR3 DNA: TGTGCCAGCAGCTTAGGCAGGGGGCTGTATCAGCCCCAGCATTTT
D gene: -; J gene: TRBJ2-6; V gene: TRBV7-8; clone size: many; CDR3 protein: CASSPRAGIYSGANVLTF; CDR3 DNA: TGTGCCAGCAGCCCAAGAGCAGGGATTTACTCTGGGGCCAACGTCCTGACTTTC
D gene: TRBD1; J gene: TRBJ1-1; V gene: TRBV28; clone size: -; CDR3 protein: CASGSGTASNTEAFF; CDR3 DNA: TGTGCCAGCGGATCTGGGACAGCTTCGAACACTGAAGCTTTCTTT
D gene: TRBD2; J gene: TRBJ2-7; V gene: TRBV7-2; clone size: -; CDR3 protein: CASSRLAGGPYEQYF; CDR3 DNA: TGTGCCAGCAGCCGACTAGCGGGAGGACCCTACGAGCAGTACTTC
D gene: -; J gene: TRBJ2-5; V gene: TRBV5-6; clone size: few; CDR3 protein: CASSLAGSYQETQYF; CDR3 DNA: TGTGCCAGCAGCTTGGCAGGTTCTTACCAAGAGACCCAGTACTTC
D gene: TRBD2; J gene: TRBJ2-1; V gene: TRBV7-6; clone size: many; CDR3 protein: CASSPKWTSGGVAYNEQFF; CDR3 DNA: TGTGCCAGCAGCCCTAAGTGGACTAGCGGGGGGGTGGCCTACAATGAGCAGTTCTTC
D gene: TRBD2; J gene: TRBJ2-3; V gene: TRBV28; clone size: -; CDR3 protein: CASSLWREGTDTQYF; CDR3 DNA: TGTGCCAGCAGTTTATGGCGGGAGGGGACAGATACGCAGTATTTT
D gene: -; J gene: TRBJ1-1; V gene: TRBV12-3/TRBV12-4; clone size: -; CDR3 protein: CASSLMQANTEAFF; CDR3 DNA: TGTGCCAGCAGTTTAATGCAAGCGAACACTGAAGCTTTCTTT
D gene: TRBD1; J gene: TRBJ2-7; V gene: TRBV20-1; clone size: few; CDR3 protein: CSAFRDRSYEQYF; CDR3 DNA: TGCAGTGCCTTCCGGGACAGGAGCTACGAGCAGTACTTC
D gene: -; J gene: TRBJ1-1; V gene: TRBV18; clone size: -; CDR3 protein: CASSPNRDTEAFF; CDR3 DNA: TGTGCCAGCTCACCAAACAGGGACACTGAAGCTTTCTTT
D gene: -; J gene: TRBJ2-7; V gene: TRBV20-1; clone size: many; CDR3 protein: CSAQPQGFAYEQYF; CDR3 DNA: TGCAGTGCTCAGCCTCAGGGGTTTGCCTACGAGCAGTACTTC
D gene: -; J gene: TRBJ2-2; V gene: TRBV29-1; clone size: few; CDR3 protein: CSAEGHNGGELFF; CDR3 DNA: TGCAGCGCCGAGGGACATAATGGCGGGGAGCTGTTTTTT
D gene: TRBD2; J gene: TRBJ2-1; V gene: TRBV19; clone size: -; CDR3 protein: CASTSGSGNEQFF; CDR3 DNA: TGTGCCAGTACGAGCGGGAGTGGGAATGAGCAGTTCTTC
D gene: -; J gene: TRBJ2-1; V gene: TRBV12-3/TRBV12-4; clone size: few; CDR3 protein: CASRLANEQFF; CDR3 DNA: TGTGCCAGCAGGTTAGCGAATGAGCAGTTCTTC
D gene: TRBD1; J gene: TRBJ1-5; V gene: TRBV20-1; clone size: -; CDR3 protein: CSAKAGQIYSNQPQHF; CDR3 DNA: TGCAGTGCTAAAGCGGGACAGATATATAGCAATCAGCCCCAGCATTTT
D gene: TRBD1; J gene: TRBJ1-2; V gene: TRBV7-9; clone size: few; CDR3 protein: CASSSGTGVTMYGYTF; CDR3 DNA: TGTGCCAGCAGCTCGGGTACAGGGGTTACAATGTATGGCTACACCTTC
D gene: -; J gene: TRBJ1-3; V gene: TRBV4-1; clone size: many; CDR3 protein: CASSQEGHVGDGNTIYF; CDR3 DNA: TGCGCCAGCAGCCAAGAGGGCCATGTCGGGGACGGAAACACCATATATTTT
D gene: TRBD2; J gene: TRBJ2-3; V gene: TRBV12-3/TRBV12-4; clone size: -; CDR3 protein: CASSSGGLSPDTQYF; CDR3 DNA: TGTGCCAGCAGTTCGGGGGGGCTGAGCCCAGATACGCAGTATTTT
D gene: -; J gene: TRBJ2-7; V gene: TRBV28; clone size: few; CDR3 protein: CASIPNWGGEQYF; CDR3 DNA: TGTGCCAGCATCCCTAACTGGGGAGGCGAGCAGTACTTC
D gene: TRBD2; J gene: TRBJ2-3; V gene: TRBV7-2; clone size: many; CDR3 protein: CASSPREGTDTQYF; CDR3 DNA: TGTGCCAGCAGCCCCCGGGAGGGTACAGATACGCAGTATTTT
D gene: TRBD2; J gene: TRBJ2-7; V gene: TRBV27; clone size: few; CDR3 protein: CASSPGLAGTSYEQYF; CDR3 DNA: TGTGCCAGCAGTCCCGGACTAGCGGGGACCTCCTACGAGCAGTACTTC
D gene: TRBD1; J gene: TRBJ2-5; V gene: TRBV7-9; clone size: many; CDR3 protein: CAGGLWGQKETQYF; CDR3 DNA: TGTGCCGGCGGCTTGTGGGGACAGAAAGAGACCCAGTACTTC
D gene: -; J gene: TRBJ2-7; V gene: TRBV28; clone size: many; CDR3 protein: CASSSSGTPTYEQYF; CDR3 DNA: TGTGCCAGCAGTTCGTCCGGGACACCTACCTACGAGCAGTACTTC
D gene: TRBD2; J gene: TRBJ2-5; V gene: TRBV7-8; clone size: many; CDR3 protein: CASSSYPRGGREETQYF; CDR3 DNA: TGTGCCAGCAGCTCCTATCCCCGCGGCGGGAGGGAGGAGACCCAGTACTTC